This T cell receptor beta chain was identified during a study of shared clonotypes between healthy human individuals. On this clone: Its target is unknown.

CD45RA-negative memory and CD45RA+ naive subsets were split from the CD4+ cells. Original processing methods: ImmunoSEQ gave junction-only sequences without quality scores, so filtering differed. Repertoires were generated with immunoSEQ multiplex PCR, while TCRdb's copy carries only in-frame clones and drops some. V, J and clone size were drawn from that table, and D and trimming were deduced from the DNA. The table records about 2.4 million clones, roughly 93% of them present only once. Findings of the study overall: Sorted-subset samples were not fully sequenced, rarefaction indicated. Generation probabilities of non-shared clonotypes were lower (relative to those shared by all four donors).

Germline loops: CDR1 MDHEN, CDR2 SYDVKM. CDR3 size: 14 residues. Trimming removed 9 bases at V and 7 bases at J, with 21 bases between. The receptor's source is a man aged 18 to 35 in good health. Some clones in this sample may be carry-over from other donors' samples. The chain couples TRBV28 to TRBJ2-5; D is possibly TRBD2 (6 bases). The specimen was naive CD4+ T cells from PBMCs. Subset of the sample: CD45RA+ positively selected. The CDR3 DNA is TGTGCCAGTCTTATGGAGGGAGCCATGGGGACCCAGTACTTC. This sequence encodes CASLMEGAMGTQYF.